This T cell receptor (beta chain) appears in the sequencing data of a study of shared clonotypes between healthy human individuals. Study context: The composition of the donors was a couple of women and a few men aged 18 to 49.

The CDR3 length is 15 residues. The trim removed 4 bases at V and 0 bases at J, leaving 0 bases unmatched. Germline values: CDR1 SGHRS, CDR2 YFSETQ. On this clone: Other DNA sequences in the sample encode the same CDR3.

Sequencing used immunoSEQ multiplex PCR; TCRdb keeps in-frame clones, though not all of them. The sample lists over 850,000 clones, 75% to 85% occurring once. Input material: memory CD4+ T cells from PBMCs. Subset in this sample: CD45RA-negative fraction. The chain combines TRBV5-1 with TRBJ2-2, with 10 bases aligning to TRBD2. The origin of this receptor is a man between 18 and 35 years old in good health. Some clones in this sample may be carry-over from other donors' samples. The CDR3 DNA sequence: TGCGCCAGCAGCGGACTAGCGGCGAACACCGGGGAGCTGTTTTTT. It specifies CASSGLAANTGELFF.